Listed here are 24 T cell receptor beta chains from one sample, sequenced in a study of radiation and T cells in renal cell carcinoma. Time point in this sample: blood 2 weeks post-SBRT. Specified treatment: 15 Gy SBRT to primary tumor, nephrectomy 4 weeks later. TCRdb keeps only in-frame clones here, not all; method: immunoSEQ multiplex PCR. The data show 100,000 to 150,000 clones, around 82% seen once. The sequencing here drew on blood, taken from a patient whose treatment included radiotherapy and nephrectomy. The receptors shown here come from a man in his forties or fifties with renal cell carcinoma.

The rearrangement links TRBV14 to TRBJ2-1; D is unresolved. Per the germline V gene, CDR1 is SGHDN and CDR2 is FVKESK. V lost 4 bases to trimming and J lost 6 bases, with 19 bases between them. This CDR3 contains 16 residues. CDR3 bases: TGTGCCAGCAGCCGCCCGGTTGGGCTAGTGGGCAATGAGCAGTTCTTC. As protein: CASSRPVGLVGNEQFF.

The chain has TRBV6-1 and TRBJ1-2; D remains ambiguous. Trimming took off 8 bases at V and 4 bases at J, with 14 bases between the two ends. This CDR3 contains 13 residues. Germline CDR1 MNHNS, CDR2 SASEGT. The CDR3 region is CASCGISAYGYTF. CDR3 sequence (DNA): TGTGCCAGCTGCGGTATTTCTGCCTATGGCTACACCTTC.

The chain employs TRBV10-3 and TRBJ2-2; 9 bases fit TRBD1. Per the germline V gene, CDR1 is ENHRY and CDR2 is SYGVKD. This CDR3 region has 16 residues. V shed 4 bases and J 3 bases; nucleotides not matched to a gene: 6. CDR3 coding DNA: TGTGCCATCAGTGGGGTTACAGGGGGCGACACCGGGGAGCTGTTTTTT. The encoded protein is CAISGVTGGDTGELFF.

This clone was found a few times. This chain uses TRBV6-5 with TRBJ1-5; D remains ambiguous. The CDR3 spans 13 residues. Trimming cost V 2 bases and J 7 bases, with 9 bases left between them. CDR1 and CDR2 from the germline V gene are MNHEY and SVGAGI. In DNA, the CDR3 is TGTGCCAGCAGTTACGGTGATAGGCAGCCCCAGCATTTT. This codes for CASSYGDRQPQHF.

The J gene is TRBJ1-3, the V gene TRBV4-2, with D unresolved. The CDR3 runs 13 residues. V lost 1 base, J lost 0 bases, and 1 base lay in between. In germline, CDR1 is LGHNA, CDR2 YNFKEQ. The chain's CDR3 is CASSQASGNTIYF. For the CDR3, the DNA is TGTGCCAGCAGCCAAGCCTCTGGAAACACCATATATTTT.

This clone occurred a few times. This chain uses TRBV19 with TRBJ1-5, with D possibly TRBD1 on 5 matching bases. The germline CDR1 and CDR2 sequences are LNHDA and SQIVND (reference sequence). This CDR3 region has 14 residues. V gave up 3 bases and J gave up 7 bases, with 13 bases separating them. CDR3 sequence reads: CASSITGGSQPQHF. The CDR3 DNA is TGTGCCAGTAGTATTACGGGGGGGAGCCAGCCCCAGCATTTT. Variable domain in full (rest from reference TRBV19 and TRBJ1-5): DGGITQSPKYLFRKEGQNVTLSCEQNLNHDAMYWYRQDPGQGLRLIYYSQIVNDFQKGDIAEGYSVSREKKESFPLTVTSAQKNPTAFYLCASSITGGSQPQHFGDGTRLSIL.

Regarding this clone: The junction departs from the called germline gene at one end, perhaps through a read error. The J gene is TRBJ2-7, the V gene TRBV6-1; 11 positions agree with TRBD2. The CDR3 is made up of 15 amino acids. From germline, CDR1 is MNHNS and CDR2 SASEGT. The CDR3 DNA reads TGTACCAGCCAGCAGACTAGCGGGGCCGTCTACGAGCAGTACTTC. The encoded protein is CTSQQTSGAVYEQYF.

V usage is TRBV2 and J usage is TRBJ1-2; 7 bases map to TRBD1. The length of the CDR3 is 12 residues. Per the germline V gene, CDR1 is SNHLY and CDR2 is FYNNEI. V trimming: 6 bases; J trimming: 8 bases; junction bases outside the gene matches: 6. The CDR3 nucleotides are TGTGCCAGCAGGACAGGGTCGCGAGGCTACACCTTC. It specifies CASRTGSRGYTF.

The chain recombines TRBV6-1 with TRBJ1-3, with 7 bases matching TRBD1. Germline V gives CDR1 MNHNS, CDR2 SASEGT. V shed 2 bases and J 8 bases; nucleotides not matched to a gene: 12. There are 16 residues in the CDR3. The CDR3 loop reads CASSEFLGAGGDTIYF. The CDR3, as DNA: TGTGCCAGCAGTGAATTTCTGGGGGCAGGGGGAGACACCATATATTTT.

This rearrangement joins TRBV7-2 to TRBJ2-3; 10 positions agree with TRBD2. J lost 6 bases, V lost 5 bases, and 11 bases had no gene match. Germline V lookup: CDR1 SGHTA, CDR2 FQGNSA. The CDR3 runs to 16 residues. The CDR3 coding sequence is TGTGCCAGCAGCGTACAAGCGGGAGGGCCGCGGGATACGCAGTATTTT. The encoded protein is CASSVQAGGPRDTQYF.

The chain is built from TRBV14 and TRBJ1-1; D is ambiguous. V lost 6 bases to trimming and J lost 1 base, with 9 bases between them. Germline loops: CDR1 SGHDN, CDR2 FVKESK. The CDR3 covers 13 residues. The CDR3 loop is CASSGLWNTEAFF. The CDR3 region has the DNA TGTGCCAGCAGTGGGCTGTGGAACACTGAAGCTTTCTTT.

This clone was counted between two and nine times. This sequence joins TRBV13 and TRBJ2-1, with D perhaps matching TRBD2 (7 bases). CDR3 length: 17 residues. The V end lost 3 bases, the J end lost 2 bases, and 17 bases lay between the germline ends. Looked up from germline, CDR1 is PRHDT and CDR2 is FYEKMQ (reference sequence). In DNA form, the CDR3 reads TGTGCCAGCAGCTTTAAATTGCGGGGGCACACCTACAATGAGCAGTTCTTC. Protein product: CASSFKLRGHTYNEQFF. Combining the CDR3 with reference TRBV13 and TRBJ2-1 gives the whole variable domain AAGVIQSPRHLIKEKRETATLKCYPIPRHDTVYWYQQGPGQDPQFLISFYEKMQSDKGSIPDRFSAQQFSDYHSELNMSSLELGDSALYFCASSFKLRGHTYNEQFFGPGTRLTVL.

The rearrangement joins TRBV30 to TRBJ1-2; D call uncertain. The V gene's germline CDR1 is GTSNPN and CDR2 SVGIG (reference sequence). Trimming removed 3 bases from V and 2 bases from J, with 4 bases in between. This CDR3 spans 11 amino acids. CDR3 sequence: CAWRDNYGYTF. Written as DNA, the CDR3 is TGTGCCTGGAGGGACAACTATGGCTACACCTTC.

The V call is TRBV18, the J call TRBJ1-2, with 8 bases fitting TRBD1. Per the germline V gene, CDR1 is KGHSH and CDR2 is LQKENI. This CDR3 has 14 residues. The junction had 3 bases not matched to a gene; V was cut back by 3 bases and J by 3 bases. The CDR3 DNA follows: TGTGCCAGCTCACCCGCGACAGGGGACTATGGCTACACCTTC. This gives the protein CASSPATGDYGYTF.

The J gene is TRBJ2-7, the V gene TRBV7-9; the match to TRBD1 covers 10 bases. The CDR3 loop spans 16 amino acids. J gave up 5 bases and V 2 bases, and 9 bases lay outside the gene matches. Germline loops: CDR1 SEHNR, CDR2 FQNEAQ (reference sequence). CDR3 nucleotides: TGTGCCAGCAGCTTAAGTATAGGGACAGGGGAGGACGAGCAGTACTTC. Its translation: CASSLSIGTGEDEQYF.

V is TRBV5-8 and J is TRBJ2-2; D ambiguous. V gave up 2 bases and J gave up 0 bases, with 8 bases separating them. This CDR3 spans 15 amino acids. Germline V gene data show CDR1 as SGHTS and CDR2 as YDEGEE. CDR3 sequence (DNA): TGTGCCAGCAGCTTCCAGATATCGAACACCGGGGAGCTGTTTTTT. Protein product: CASSFQISNTGELFF.

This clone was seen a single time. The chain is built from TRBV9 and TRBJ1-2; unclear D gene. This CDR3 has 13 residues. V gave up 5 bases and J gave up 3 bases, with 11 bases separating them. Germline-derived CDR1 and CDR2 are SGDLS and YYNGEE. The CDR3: CASSKDGDYGYTF. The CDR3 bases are TGTGCCAGCAGTAAAGACGGGGACTATGGCTACACCTTC.

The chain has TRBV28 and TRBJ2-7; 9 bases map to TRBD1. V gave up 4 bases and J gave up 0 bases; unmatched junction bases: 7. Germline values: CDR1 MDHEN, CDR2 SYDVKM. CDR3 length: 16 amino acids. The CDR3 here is CASSSPRDRDSYEQYF. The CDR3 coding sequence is TGTGCCAGCAGTTCCCCCCGGGACAGGGACTCCTACGAGCAGTACTTC.

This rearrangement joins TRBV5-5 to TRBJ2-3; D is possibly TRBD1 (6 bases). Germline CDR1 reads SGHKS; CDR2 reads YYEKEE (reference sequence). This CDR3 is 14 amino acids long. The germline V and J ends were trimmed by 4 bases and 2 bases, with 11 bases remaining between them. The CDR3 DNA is TGTGCCAGCAGCCCGACAGGCCCCACAGATACGCAGTATTTT. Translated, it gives CASSPTGPTDTQYF.

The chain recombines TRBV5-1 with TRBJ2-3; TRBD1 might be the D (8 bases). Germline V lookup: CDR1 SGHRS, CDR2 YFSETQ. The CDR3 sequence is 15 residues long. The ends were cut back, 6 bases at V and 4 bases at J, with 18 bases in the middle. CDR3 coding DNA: TGCGCCAGCACACAGGGGGGGGCTGGGGCAGATACGCAGTATTTT. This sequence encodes CASTQGGAGADTQYF.

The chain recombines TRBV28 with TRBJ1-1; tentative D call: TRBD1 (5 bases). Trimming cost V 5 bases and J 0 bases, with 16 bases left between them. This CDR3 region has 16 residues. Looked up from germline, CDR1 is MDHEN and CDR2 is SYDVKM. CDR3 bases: TGTGCCAGCAGTACTTTGGGTGGGGGGGTGAACACTGAAGCTTTCTTT. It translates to CASSTLGGGVNTEAFF.

The CDR3 loop is CAWSGSVDTQYF. The DNA of the CDR3 is TGTGCCTGGAGCGGGTCCGTGGATACGCAGTATTTT. The chain employs TRBV30 and TRBJ2-3; D remains ambiguous. V was cut by 3 bases and J by 6 bases, with 10 bases left in between. The CDR3 totals 12 residues. Germline V gene sequence: CDR1 GTSNPN, CDR2 SVGIG (reference sequence).

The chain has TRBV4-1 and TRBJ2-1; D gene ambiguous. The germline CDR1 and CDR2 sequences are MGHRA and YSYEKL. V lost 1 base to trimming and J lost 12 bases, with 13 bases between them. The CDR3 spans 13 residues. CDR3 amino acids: CASSQGVRSWQFF. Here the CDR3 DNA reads TGCGCCAGCAGCCAAGGAGTGCGGTCCTGGCAGTTCTTC.

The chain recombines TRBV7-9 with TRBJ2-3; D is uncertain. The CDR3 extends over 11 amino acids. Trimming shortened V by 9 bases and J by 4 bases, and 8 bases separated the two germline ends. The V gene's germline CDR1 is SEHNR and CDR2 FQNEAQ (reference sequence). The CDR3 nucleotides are TGTGCCAGTCGTGGCTCAGATACGCAGTATTTT. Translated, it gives CASRGSDTQYF.